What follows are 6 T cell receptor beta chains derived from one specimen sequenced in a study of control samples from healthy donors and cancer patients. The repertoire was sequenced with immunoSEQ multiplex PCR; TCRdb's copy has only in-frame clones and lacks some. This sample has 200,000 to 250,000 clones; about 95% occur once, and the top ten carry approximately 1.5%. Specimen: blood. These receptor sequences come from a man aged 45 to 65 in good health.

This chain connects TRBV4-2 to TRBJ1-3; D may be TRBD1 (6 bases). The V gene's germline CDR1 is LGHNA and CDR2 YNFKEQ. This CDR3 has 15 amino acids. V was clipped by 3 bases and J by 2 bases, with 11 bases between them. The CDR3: CASSQIQGTGNTIYF. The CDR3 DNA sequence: TGTGCCAGCAGCCAGATACAGGGAACTGGAAACACCATATATTTT.

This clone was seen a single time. CDR3 nucleotides: TGTGCCAGCAGACAGGGCTCTGGGGCCAACGTCCTGACTTTC. Protein: CASRQGSGANVLTF. The chain recombines TRBV6-5 with TRBJ2-6, with a weak D call TRBD1 (6 bases). Germline CDR1 and CDR2: MNHEY and SVGAGI. The V and J ends lost 6 bases and 0 bases respectively, with 6 bases between them. This CDR3 contains 14 residues.

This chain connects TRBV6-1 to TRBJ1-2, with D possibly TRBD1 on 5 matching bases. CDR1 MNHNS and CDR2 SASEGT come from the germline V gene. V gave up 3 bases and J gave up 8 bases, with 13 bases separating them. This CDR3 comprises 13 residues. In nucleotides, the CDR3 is TGTGCCAGCAGTGAGAGGGGTATGGGGGGCTACACCTTC. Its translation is CASSERGMGGYTF.

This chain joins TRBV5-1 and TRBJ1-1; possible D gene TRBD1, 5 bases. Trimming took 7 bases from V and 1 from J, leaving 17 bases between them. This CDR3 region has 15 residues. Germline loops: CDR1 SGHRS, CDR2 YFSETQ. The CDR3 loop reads CASYRDQITNTEAFF. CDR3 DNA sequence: TGCGCCAGCTATAGGGACCAAATAACGAACACTGAAGCTTTCTTT.

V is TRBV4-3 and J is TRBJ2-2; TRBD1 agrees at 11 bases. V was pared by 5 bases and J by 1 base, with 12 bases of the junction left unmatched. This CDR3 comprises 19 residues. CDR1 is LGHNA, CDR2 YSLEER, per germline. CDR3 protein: CASSLLRDRGDMNTGELFF. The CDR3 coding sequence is TGCGCCAGCAGCTTACTCCGGGACAGGGGGGATATGAACACCGGGGAGCTGTTTTTT.

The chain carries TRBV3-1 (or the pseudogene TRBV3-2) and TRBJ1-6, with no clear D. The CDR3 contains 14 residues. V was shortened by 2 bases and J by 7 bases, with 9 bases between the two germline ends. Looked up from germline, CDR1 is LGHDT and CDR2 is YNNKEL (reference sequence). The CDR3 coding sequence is TGTGCCAGCAGCCAACGGCGGGTAAATTCACCCCTCCACTTT. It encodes CASSQRRVNSPLHF.